Shown below are 13 T cell receptor beta chains from a single sample sequenced in a study of T cell repertoires in cytomegalovirus infection (dated by TCRdb to 2018 to 2020). The treatment or condition label on this specimen signifies: in vitro stimulation with specific CMV peptide epitopes to enrich CMV-specific T cells. These receptors have no known antigen. Sequencing used an Illumina HiSeq 1500. Using fastp trimming at Q25 and MiXCR clonotype assembly, TCRdb reanalyzed the public sequencing data and kept in-frame beta chains. Every CDR3 protein is listed once, alongside the most common genes and DNA of its rows. The sample table contains hundreds of thousands of distinct CDR3 sequences; only one count was recorded for around 32% of them. Jointly, the top ten make up 18% of the sample. Sequencing was performed on cultured PBMCs, taken from culture after CMV antigen stimulation. The origin of the receptors is a human donor in good health (CMV status not recorded). Some clones in this sample may be carry-over from other donors' samples.

This clonotype was counted a few times. The V call is TRBV18, the J call TRBJ2-1, with 8 bases matching TRBD1. Trimming took 6 bases from V and 6 from J; bases not matched to a gene: 10. Germline V gene lookup returns CDR1 KGHSH and CDR2 LQKENI. CDR3 length equals 15 residues. The CDR3 region is CASSSGTGAGNEQFF. The CDR3 DNA is TGTGCCAGCTCCTCCGGGACAGGAGCTGGCAATGAGCAGTTCTTC.

The genes are TRBV14 and TRBJ1-3; D gene uncertain. The CDR3 totals 12 residues. V lost 0 bases and J lost 7, with 4 bases in between. Germline CDR1 SGHDN, CDR2 FVKESK. The CDR3 sequence: CASSQDWNTIYF. CDR3 bases: TGTGCCAGCAGCCAAGACTGGAACACCATATATTTT.

This clonotype was seen more than once but under ten times. The chain combines TRBV12-5 with TRBJ1-5; D may be TRBD1 (6 bases). This CDR3 has 17 amino acids. V was cut by 0 bases and J by 0 bases, with 12 bases left in between. Germline V gene data show CDR1 as LGHNT and CDR2 as FRNRAP. CDR3 residues: CASGLVLGGLSNQPQHF. Written as DNA, the CDR3 is TGTGCTAGTGGTTTGGTACTCGGGGGGCTTAGCAATCAGCCCCAGCATTTT.

This clonotype appeared a few times. This chain joins TRBV10-3 and TRBJ1-2; D is possibly TRBD1 (6 bases). Germline-derived CDR1 and CDR2 are ENHRY and SYGVKD. V lost 6 bases and J lost 6, with 14 bases in between. The CDR3 is made up of 13 amino acids. CDR3 sequence reads: CAIRLDSPDGYTF. CDR3 sequence (DNA): TGTGCCATCAGACTGGACAGCCCTGATGGCTACACCTTC.

The rearrangement links TRBV7-1 to TRBJ1-1, with D possibly being TRBD1 (5 bases). TRBV7-1 belongs to the ORF category, with a function that is uncertain. Trimming left V 6 bases short and J 4 bases short, with 12 bases between. This CDR3 region has 13 residues. The CDR3 DNA is TGTGCCAGCAGTCCGGCGGGGGTCACTGAAGCTTTCTTT. It specifies CASSPAGVTEAFF.

This clonotype turned up a few times. The chain employs TRBV19 and TRBJ2-1; TRBD2 aligns across 7 bases. With V trimmed by 6 bases and J by 3 bases, 8 bases remained unmatched. Germline lookup yields CDR1 LNHDA and CDR2 SQIVND (reference sequence). CDR3 length: 15 amino acids. In DNA, the CDR3 is TGTGCCAGTAGCGTCCTAGCGGAGAGCTACAATGAGCAGTTCTTC. Translation gives CASSVLAESYNEQFF.

The DNA for the CDR3 is TGTGCCAGCAGCGGAGTAGGTCAGCCCCAGCATTTT. Amino acids: CASSGVGQPQHF. The rearrangement uses TRBV28 and TRBJ1-5; D remains ambiguous. CDR1 MDHEN and CDR2 SYDVKM come from the germline V gene. Trimming took off 6 bases at V and 6 bases at J, with 9 bases between the two ends. This CDR3 is built from 12 residues.

The table lists this clonotype with a few counts. The chain has TRBV27 and TRBJ2-7; 12 nucleotides agree with TRBD2. The germline V gene has CDR1 MNHEY and CDR2 SMNVEV (reference sequence). The CDR3 consists of 16 residues. J gave up 2 bases and V 4 bases, and 6 bases lay outside the gene matches. The CDR3 loop is CASSSPTSGRPYEQYF. As DNA, the CDR3 is TGTGCCAGCAGTTCCCCGACTAGCGGGAGACCCTACGAGCAGTACTTC.

In this sample, this clonotype turned up a few times. V gene TRBV12-3 or TRBV12-4 combines with J gene TRBJ1-5; perhaps TRBD1 as D (5 bases). The CDR3 is 14 amino acids. The V and J ends lost 5 bases and 3 bases respectively, with 11 bases between them. The CDR3 loop is CASSPRGHNQPQHF. The CDR3 DNA is TGTGCCAGCAGTCCTAGGGGCCACAATCAGCCCCAGCATTTT.

In its sample, this clonotype was seen a few times. V usage is TRBV7-9 and J usage is TRBJ2-3; D remains ambiguous. CDR1 SEHNR and CDR2 FQNEAQ come from the germline V gene (reference sequence). CDR3 size: 14 residues. Trimming left V 7 bases short and J 6 bases short, with 17 bases between. CDR3 bases: TGTGCCAGCACCCGGGTCCCAGGCGGTGATACGCAGTATTTT. Protein sequence: CASTRVPGGDTQYF. Complete variable domain (other parts from reference TRBV7-9 and TRBJ2-3): DTGVSQNPRHKITKRGQNVTFRCDPISEHNRLYWYRQTLGQGPEFLTYFQNEAQLEKSRLLSDRFSAERPKGSFSTLEIQRTEQGDSAMYLCASTRVPGGDTQYFGPGTRLTVL.

This chain links TRBV7-6 with TRBJ2-7; unclear D gene. V was clipped by 7 bases and J by 8 bases, with 15 bases between them. Germline CDR1 reads SGHVS; CDR2 reads FNYEAQ. This CDR3 region has 12 residues. This CDR3 is CASMDGQAQQYF. CDR3 in DNA: TGTGCCAGCATGGACGGCCAGGCGCAGCAGTACTTC.

The chain carries TRBV6-5 and TRBJ1-2, with D maybe TRBD1 (5 bases). With 5 bases removed from V and 12 bases from J, the gap between germline ends came to 19 bases. CDR1 MNHEY and CDR2 SVGAGI come from the germline V gene. The CDR3 loop spans 13 amino acids. The CDR3, as DNA: TGTGCCAGCAGTGGGGGAGGTTACCGAGGCCACACCTTC. Protein sequence: CASSGGGYRGHTF.

This clonotype showed up just a few times. The chain employs TRBV19 and TRBJ2-1; 10 nucleotides align to TRBD2. Looked up from germline, CDR1 is LNHDA and CDR2 is SQIVND (reference sequence). This CDR3 has 18 amino acids. The ends lost 3 bases at V and 2 bases at J; junction bases unmatched: 10. CDR3 in amino acids: CASSMGEVSGRTYNEQFF. The CDR3 DNA sequence: TGTGCCAGTAGTATGGGCGAGGTTAGCGGGAGGACCTACAATGAGCAGTTCTTC.